These 19 T cell receptor beta chains originate from one sample sequenced in a study of regulatory T cells in long-lasting Graves disease. Regarding time point: newly diagnosed GD, antithyroid drugs for less than 3 months. PBMC RNA was the source of the TCR library. Arm-PCR of CDR3 regions and iRepertoire HTBI primers were the basis on which TCR beta libraries were built. TCRdb independently ran MiXCR on the multiplex PCR reads; one entry per CDR3 protein. The sample holds around 450,000 distinct CDR3 sequences, around 15% seen once. These data also formed part of another study, on T cells in Graves' hyperthyroidism and ophthalmopathy.

The sequenced sample was peripheral blood mononuclear cells (PBMCs), obtained at new diagnosis, from a patient treated with antithyroid drugs. The receptor source for this set is a man aged 40-49 years with Graves disease.

This clonotype was observed many times. The rearrangement joins TRBV6-2 or TRBV6-3 to TRBJ2-1, with 7 positions matching TRBD2. V dropped 5 bases and J dropped 2; count of bases not matched to a gene: 3. CDR1 and CDR2 (germline): MNHEY, SVGEGT. The CDR3 loop spans 14 amino acids. Written as DNA, the CDR3 is TGTGCCAGCAGTGAACTAGCGACCTACAATGAGCAGTTCTTC. Translated: CASSELATYNEQFF.

The V and J genes are TRBV28 and TRBJ2-3; 9 bases align to TRBD2. The CDR3 sequence is 14 residues long. Germline values: CDR1 MDHEN, CDR2 SYDVKM. Trimming removed 6 bases from V and 8 bases from J; junction bases left unmatched: 9. The DNA of the CDR3 is TGTGCCAGCAGAGGGCTAGCGGGAATAGGTACGCAGTATTTT. This gives the protein CASRGLAGIGTQYF.

CDR3 amino acids: CASSLLGEPLHF. The CDR3 bases are TGTGCCAGCAGCTTACTAGGAGAGCCCCTCCACTTT. This sequence joins TRBV7-6 and TRBJ1-6; D ambiguous. The CDR3 runs to 12 residues. V lost 2 bases and J lost 13, with 9 bases in between. Per germline, CDR1 SGHVS and CDR2 FNYEAQ. The full variable domain, in which reference TRBV7-6 and TRBJ1-6 provide the parts outside the CDR3, is GAGVSQSPRYKVTKRGQDVALRCDPISGHVSLYWYRQALGQGPEFLTYFNYEAQQDKSGLPNDRFSAERPEGSISTLTIQRTEQRDSAMYRCASSLLGEPLHFGNGTRLTVT.

The sample holds many counts of this clonotype. V gene TRBV18 combines with J gene TRBJ2-5; perhaps D is TRBD1 or TRBD2 (6 bases each). This CDR3 has 15 residues. From germline, CDR1 is KGHSH and CDR2 LQKENI. Trimming took 5 bases from V and 3 from J, leaving 16 bases between them. CDR3 nucleotide sequence: TGTGCCAGCTCAAGGGGGGCCAGCGGAAAAGAGACCCAGTACTTC. It is translated as CASSRGASGKETQYF.

The chain uses TRBV12-3 or TRBV12-4 and TRBJ2-1; 8 bases are a match to TRBD2. V lost 6 bases, J lost 2 bases, and 6 bases stayed unmatched. The CDR3 runs to 15 residues. In DNA, the CDR3 is TGTGCCAGCAGCCAAAGCGGGAGCACCTACAATGAGCAGTTCTTC. Translation gives CASSQSGSTYNEQFF.

The rearrangement joins TRBV6-1 to TRBJ2-1; a possible D gene is TRBD2 (5 bases). V gave up 6 bases and J gave up 0 bases, with 12 bases separating them. CDR1 is MNHNS, CDR2 SASEGT, per germline. The CDR3 loop spans 15 amino acids. The CDR3 region is CASRRTASSYNEQFF. Written as DNA, the CDR3 is TGTGCCAGCAGGCGGACTGCTTCCTCCTACAATGAGCAGTTCTTC.

Ten or more counts support this clonotype. V usage is TRBV27 and J usage is TRBJ1-1; 7 bases line up with TRBD1. Germline V gene lookup returns CDR1 MNHEY and CDR2 SMNVEV (reference sequence). The V segment lost 6 bases and the J segment 4 bases; nucleotides outside the gene matches: 5. The CDR3 is 13 residues long. This chain's CDR3 is CASRGNRGTEAFF. In DNA, the CDR3 is TGTGCCAGCAGAGGCAACAGGGGCACTGAAGCTTTCTTT.

This chain joins TRBV6-1 and TRBJ2-1, with 14 bases matching TRBD2. J gave up 10 bases and V 7 bases, and 6 bases lay outside the gene matches. The CDR3 is made up of 14 amino acids. Germline V lookup: CDR1 MNHNS, CDR2 SASEGT. CDR3 protein: CASTPGTSGSEQFF. CDR3 coding DNA: TGTGCCAGCACTCCAGGGACTAGCGGGAGCGAGCAGTTCTTC.

In this sample, this clonotype turned up a few times. The chain uses TRBV9 and TRBJ1-3; D is unclear. The CDR3 consists of 14 residues. Per germline, CDR1 SGDLS and CDR2 YYNGEE. Trimming shortened V by 0 bases and J by 7 bases, and 11 bases separated the two germline ends. CDR3 sequence reads: CASSVDPSPNTIYF. The CDR3 DNA sequence: TGTGCCAGCAGCGTAGACCCTTCTCCCAACACCATATATTTT.

The chain carries TRBV20-1 and TRBJ2-7; D assignment may be TRBD1 or TRBD2 (5 bases each). CDR3 size: 15 residues. Germline CDR1 is DFQATT and CDR2 is SNEGSKA (reference sequence). Deletions cut 5 bases from V and 1 base from J, with 18 bases between. CDR3: CSAGDGGRKSYEQYF. The CDR3 DNA is TGCAGTGCTGGGGACGGCGGACGTAAGTCCTACGAGCAGTACTTC.

This clonotype was found many times. The chain has TRBV7-3 and TRBJ2-1, with D uncertain. The length of the CDR3 is 13 residues. Germline V gene data show CDR1 as SGHTA and CDR2 as FQGTGA. V lost 6 bases to trimming and J lost 7 bases, with 13 bases between them. In DNA form, the CDR3 reads TGTGCCAGCAGTCGAGACTCGGTGAATGAGCAGTTCTTC. Translated, it gives CASSRDSVNEQFF.

This clonotype turned up a few times. The chain is built from TRBV12-3 or TRBV12-4 and TRBJ1-2; tentative D call: TRBD1 (6 bases). The CDR3 is 13 amino acids. Trimming took 5 bases from V and 9 from J, leaving 16 bases between them. The CDR3 region has the DNA TGTGCCAGCAGTCCCAGGGGCCGATGGAGCTACACCTTC. It yields the protein CASSPRGRWSYTF.

There are many counts of this clonotype. This chain connects TRBV11-3 to TRBJ1-6; 7 nucleotides agree with TRBD1. With 1 base clipped from V and 8 bases from J, the junction kept 2 bases outside the gene matches. CDR3 length: 14 amino acids. In germline, CDR1 is SGHNT, CDR2 YENEEA. The CDR3 DNA is TGTGCCAGCAGCTTAGGGGACAGAGATTCACCCCTCCACTTT. Protein: CASSLGDRDSPLHF.

A note on this clonotype: Its ends do not fully match the called genes, so a read error is possible. The rearrangement links TRBV18 to TRBJ1-2; no firm D call. Germline-derived CDR1 and CDR2 are KGHSH and LQKENI. The CDR3 totals 14 residues. The CDR3 bases are TGTGCCAGCCCACCAGGCAGCCCTGTGGGTGGCTACACCTTC. This encodes CASPPGSPVGGYTF. The variable domain in full, completed from reference TRBV18 and TRBJ1-2, reads NAGVMQNPRHLVRRRGQEARLRCSPMKGHSHVYWYRQLPEEGLKFMVYLQKENIIDESGMPKERFSAEFPKEGPSILRIQQVVRGDSAAYFCASPPGSPVGGYTFGSGTRLTVV.

This clonotype was recorded at least ten times. This chain joins TRBV24-1 and TRBJ2-2; no definite D call. Germline V gene data show CDR1 as KGHDR and CDR2 as SFDVKD. The CDR3 has 16 amino acids. V was clipped by 2 bases and J by 0 bases, with 9 bases between them. The CDR3 region has the DNA TGTGCCACCAGTGATTCCCTTTTCGCGAACACCGGGGAGCTGTTTTTT. It encodes CATSDSLFANTGELFF.

This clonotype was counted a few times. The chain has TRBV4-1 and TRBJ2-1; TRBD1 is a possible D gene (6 bases). The CDR3 has 16 residues. V was cut by 1 base and J by 3 bases, with 13 bases left in between. Germline V gives CDR1 MGHRA, CDR2 YSYEKL. In DNA form, the CDR3 reads TGCGCCAGCAGCCAAGGTGGGTCACAGGGCTACAATGAGCAGTTCTTC. Its translation is CASSQGGSQGYNEQFF.

This clonotype was detected a few times. V usage is TRBV14 and J usage is TRBJ2-1, with TRBD2 matching 10 bases. Germline trimming cut 0 bases from V and 7 bases from J; bases unmatched to any gene: 9. The CDR3 has 17 residues. The germline CDR1 and CDR2 sequences are SGHDN and FVKESK. The CDR3 DNA follows: TGTGCCAGCAGCCAAGATTGGCTAGCGGGAGTTCGGAATGAGCAGTTCTTC. The encoded protein is CASSQDWLAGVRNEQFF.

This clonotype was picked up many times. The V gene is TRBV9, the J gene TRBJ2-7; 7 positions match TRBD1. The CDR3 has 14 amino acids. Germline V lookup: CDR1 SGDLS, CDR2 YYNGEE. The junction had 3 bases not matched to a gene; V was cut back by 0 bases and J by 3 bases. CDR3 nucleotides: TGTGCCAGCAGCGTAGGGGCAGGGGGCTACGAGCAGTACTTC. Its protein is CASSVGAGGYEQYF.

This clonotype was counted between two and nine times. The V gene is TRBV12-3 or TRBV12-4, the J gene TRBJ2-7; D is perhaps TRBD2 (5 bases). V dropped 5 bases and J dropped 0 bases, with 14 bases sitting between them. The CDR3 runs to 15 residues. The CDR3 protein is CASSKDRGLSYEQYF. CDR3 in DNA: TGTGCCAGCAGTAAGGACCGGGGTCTCTCCTACGAGCAGTACTTC.